A single sample is the source of the 21 T cell receptor beta chains below, sequenced in a study of Ad26.COV2.S vaccination and SARS-CoV-2 variants. Described treatment: roughly 19 received Ad26.COV2.S at low or high dose, single or two shots; five or six received placebo; per-sample allocation not given. Sampling occurred on day 63 after the first vaccine or placebo injection. Sequencing used immunoSEQ multiplex PCR; TCRdb keeps in-frame clones, though not all of them. The table records about 350,000 clones, approximately 85% of them present only once. The sequences come from peripheral blood, collected in a trial of Ad26.COV2.S vaccine versus placebo. The source is a person between 18 and 60 years old who received the Ad26.COV2.S COVID-19 vaccine or a placebo.

The rearrangement joins TRBV2 to TRBJ2-7; TRBD2 matches 12 bases. CDR3 size: 16 residues. J was trimmed by 4 bases and V by 7 bases; bases with no gene match: 11. Germline loops: CDR1 SNHLY, CDR2 FYNNEI. CDR3 sequence reads: CASTLAGGPTQYEQYF. Here the CDR3 DNA reads TGTGCCAGCACACTAGCGGGGGGACCCACCCAATACGAGCAGTACTTC.

V gene TRBV7-2 combines with J gene TRBJ2-3; 7 bases align to TRBD2. Germline trimming cut 1 base from V and 4 bases from J; bases unmatched to any gene: 8. The CDR3 is 16 residues long. Germline V gene data show CDR1 as SGHTA and CDR2 as FQGNSA. CDR3 DNA sequence: TGTGCCAGCAGCTTAGTGGGCGGGAGTGGCGCAGATACGCAGTATTTT. This gives the protein CASSLVGGSGADTQYF.

This chain connects TRBV11-2 to TRBJ2-2, with 8 nucleotides matching TRBD1. The germline V gene encodes CDR1 SGHAT and CDR2 FQNNGV. The CDR3 totals 14 residues. J was trimmed by 7 bases and V by 5 bases; bases with no gene match: 6. The CDR3 spells CASSHGQGGGELFF. In DNA, the CDR3 is TGTGCCAGCAGCCACGGACAGGGAGGCGGGGAGCTGTTTTTT.

This rearrangement joins TRBV29-1 to TRBJ1-2, with 7 bases fitting TRBD1. The CDR3 covers 11 residues. The germline CDR1 and CDR2 sequences are SQVTM and ANQGSEA. The trim removed 4 bases at V and 10 bases at J, leaving 6 bases unmatched. The CDR3 nucleotides are TGCAGCGTTGTGCAGGGGGTAGACTACACCTTC. Translating it yields CSVVQGVDYTF.

Concerning this clone itself: Other DNA sequences of this sample code for an identical CDR3. J is TRBJ1-3 and V is TRBV3-1 (or the pseudogene TRBV3-2); D is undetermined. V was pared by 1 base and J by 2 bases, with 9 bases between. The CDR3 length is 15 residues. In germline, CDR1 is LGHDT, CDR2 YNNKEL (reference sequence). The CDR3 DNA reads TGTGCCAGCAGCCAAGGACTCGTGACTGGAAACACCATATATTTT. This encodes CASSQGLVTGNTIYF.

The genes are TRBV4-3 and TRBJ2-3, with TRBD2 matching 8 bases. CDR3 length equals 17 residues. V lost 4 bases, J lost 0 bases, and 9 bases stayed unmatched. Germline assignment: CDR1 LGHNA and CDR2 YSLEER. CDR3 residues: CASSRLPSGHSTDTQYF. DNA for the CDR3: TGCGCCAGCAGCCGCCTACCTAGCGGGCATAGCACAGATACGCAGTATTTT.

The rearrangement links TRBV14 to TRBJ1-2, with TRBD1 identical over 7 bases. Germline-derived CDR1 and CDR2 are SGHDN and FVKESK. V gave up 1 base and J gave up 8 bases; unmatched junction bases: 1. This CDR3 is built from 12 residues. The CDR3 sequence is CASSQVGGGYTF. The DNA for the CDR3 is TGTGCCAGCAGCCAAGTAGGGGGCGGCTACACCTTC.

This clone was counted only a few times. This CDR3 is also generated by other DNA sequences in the sample. The chain has TRBV12-3 or TRBV12-4 and TRBJ1-1; unclear D gene. This CDR3 contains 13 residues. Trimming took 3 bases from V and 1 from J, leaving 6 bases between them. As DNA, the CDR3 is TGTGCCAGCAGTTTCTCAGGGAACACTGAAGCTTTCTTT. The encoded protein is CASSFSGNTEAFF.

This clone was seen once. The chain combines TRBV9 with TRBJ2-7; a possible D gene is TRBD1 (5 bases). In germline, CDR1 is SGDLS, CDR2 YYNGEE. The CDR3 covers 15 residues. V gave up 0 bases and J gave up 2 bases, with 12 bases separating them. CDR3 in amino acids: CASSVGVQAAYEQYF. CDR3 DNA: TGTGCCAGCAGCGTAGGAGTACAGGCCGCCTACGAGCAGTACTTC.

V and J are TRBV12-3 or TRBV12-4 and TRBJ1-1; D is unresolved. The V and J ends lost 4 bases and 4 bases respectively, with 10 bases between them. The CDR3 covers 13 residues. Here the CDR3 DNA reads TGTGCCAGCAGTTGGACCCTGGGCACTGAAGCTTTCTTT. Its protein is CASSWTLGTEAFF.

The V call is TRBV7-9, the J call TRBJ2-1; 9 bases map to TRBD2. Losses at the gene ends were 5 bases for V and 4 bases for J; bases not matched to a gene: 15. CDR1 and CDR2 from the germline V gene are SEHNR and FQNEAQ (reference sequence). The CDR3 sequence is 18 residues long. This chain's CDR3 is CASSHGLASTGNYNEQFF. The CDR3 region has the DNA TGTGCCAGCAGCCACGGACTAGCGTCCACCGGAAATTACAATGAGCAGTTCTTC.

The chain is built from TRBV6-1 and TRBJ2-3, with D unclear. The germline gives CDR1 MNHNS, CDR2 SASEGT. CDR3 length: 10 amino acids. The V end was cut by 3 bases, the J end by 8 bases, with 3 bases between. DNA of the CDR3: TGTGCCAGCAGTGATCCTACGCAGTATTTT. The encoded protein is CASSDPTQYF.

The J gene is TRBJ2-1, the V gene TRBV4-2; a possible D gene is TRBD2 (5 bases). Germline lookup yields CDR1 LGHNA and CDR2 YNFKEQ. Trimming stripped 0 bases from V and 7 bases from J, with 13 bases between. The CDR3 consists of 15 residues. This CDR3 reads CASSQDRVTRNEQFF. CDR3 in DNA: TGTGCCAGCAGCCAAGATAGGGTTACTAGGAATGAGCAGTTCTTC.

This rearrangement joins TRBV24-1 to TRBJ2-3, with 9 bases that match TRBD1. The CDR3 runs 14 residues. The trim removed 6 bases at V and 4 bases at J, leaving 4 bases unmatched. Germline CDR1 KGHDR, CDR2 SFDVKD. The CDR3 loop is CATSYRGLADTQYF. CDR3 coding DNA: TGTGCCACCAGTTACAGGGGGCTGGCAGATACGCAGTATTTT.

This rearrangement joins TRBV9 to TRBJ2-5; TRBD1 or TRBD2 may be the D gene (5 bases each). V was pared by 3 bases and J by 1 base, with 10 bases between. CDR1 and CDR2 from the germline V gene are SGDLS and YYNGEE. This CDR3 comprises 14 residues. The CDR3 sequence: CASSEGDSQETQYF. The DNA for the CDR3 is TGTGCCAGCAGCGAGGGAGACAGCCAAGAGACCCAGTACTTC.

The chain combines TRBV2 with TRBJ1-3, with D perhaps TRBD1 (5 bases). CDR3 size: 14 residues. V was clipped by 5 bases and J by 0 bases, with 8 bases between them. Per the germline V gene, CDR1 is SNHLY and CDR2 is FYNNEI. CDR3 nucleotide sequence: TGTGCCAGCAGTTATGACAGCTCTGGAAACACCATATATTTT. This translates into CASSYDSSGNTIYF. Full variable domain (remainder filled in from reference TRBV2 and TRBJ1-3): EPEVTQTPSHQVTQMGQEVILRCVPISNHLYFYWYRQILGQKVEFLVSFYNNEISEKSEIFDDQFSVERPDGSNFTLKIRSTKLEDSAMYFCASSYDSSGNTIYFGEGSWLTVV.

The chain couples TRBV7-2 to TRBJ2-2; D might be TRBD2 (6 bases). Per the germline V gene, CDR1 is SGHTA and CDR2 is FQGNSA. The CDR3 spans 16 residues. Trimming took off 1 base at V and 1 base at J, with 10 bases between the two ends. The CDR3 DNA sequence: TGTGCCAGCAGCTTAGGGTACGGGAGGAACACCGGGGAGCTGTTTTTT. It translates to CASSLGYGRNTGELFF.

In this sample, this clone turned up a few times. V and J are TRBV2 and TRBJ2-2, with a tentative D call TRBD1 (6 bases). The V gene lost 6 bases and the J gene lost 1 base, with 9 bases spanning the gap. Looked up from germline, CDR1 is SNHLY and CDR2 is FYNNEI. CDR3 size: 14 residues. The CDR3 is CASSGQMNTGELFF. CDR3 nucleotides: TGTGCCAGCAGCGGACAGATGAACACCGGGGAGCTGTTTTTT. The variable domain in full, completed from reference TRBV2 and TRBJ2-2, reads EPEVTQTPSHQVTQMGQEVILRCVPISNHLYFYWYRQILGQKVEFLVSFYNNEISEKSEIFDDQFSVERPDGSNFTLKIRSTKLEDSAMYFCASSGQMNTGELFFGEGSRLTVL.

V gene TRBV7-8 combines with J gene TRBJ2-7, with 7 bases matching TRBD2. Germline V CDR1 and CDR2: SGHVS, FQNEAQ. V gave up 4 bases and J gave up 3 bases; unmatched junction bases: 12. This CDR3 comprises 16 residues. CDR3 region: CASSSSVGGGLYEQYF. The DNA of the CDR3 is TGTGCCAGCAGCTCTAGTGTTGGGGGAGGGCTCTACGAGCAGTACTTC.

Note on this clone: The identical CDR3 is also encoded by other nucleotide sequences in the sample. This rearrangement joins TRBV6-6 to TRBJ1-2; the D gene is possibly TRBD1 (5 bases). Germline V gene data show CDR1 as MNHNY and CDR2 as SVGAGI (reference sequence). V lost 6 bases and J 5 bases, leaving 16 bases between the germline ends. There are 14 residues in the CDR3. The CDR3 loop is CASSPGTVVYGYTF. The CDR3 bases are TGTGCCAGCAGCCCTGGGACGGTTGTTTATGGCTACACCTTC.

The CDR3 DNA sequence: TGTGCCAGCCGAGAGGCAGGGGCGGGTGGGGCCAACGTCCTGACTTTC. As protein: CASREAGAGGANVLTF. V usage is TRBV27 and J usage is TRBJ2-6; D is perhaps TRBD1 (6 bases). This CDR3 spans 16 amino acids. The germline V gene has CDR1 MNHEY and CDR2 SMNVEV (reference sequence). V was clipped by 8 bases and J by 3 bases, with 17 bases between them. Filled out from reference TRBV27 and TRBJ2-6, the complete variable domain reads EAQVTQNPRYLITVTGKKLTVTCSQNMNHEYMSWYRQDPGLGLRQIYYSMNVEVTDKGDVPEGYKVSRKEKRNFPLILESPSPNQTSLYFCASREAGAGGANVLTFGAGSRLTVL.